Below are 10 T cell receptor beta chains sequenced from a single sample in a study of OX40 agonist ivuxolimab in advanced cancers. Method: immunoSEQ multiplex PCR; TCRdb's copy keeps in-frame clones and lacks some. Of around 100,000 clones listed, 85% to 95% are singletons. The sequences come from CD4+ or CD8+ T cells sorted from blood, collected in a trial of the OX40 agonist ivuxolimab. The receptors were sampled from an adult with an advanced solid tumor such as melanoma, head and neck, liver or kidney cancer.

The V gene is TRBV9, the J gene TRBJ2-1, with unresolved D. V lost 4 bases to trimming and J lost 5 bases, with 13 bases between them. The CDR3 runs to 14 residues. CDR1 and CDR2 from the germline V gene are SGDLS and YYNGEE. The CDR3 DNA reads TGTGCCAGCAGCTTCCTCTCCGGGCACAATGAGCAGTTCTTC. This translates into CASSFLSGHNEQFF. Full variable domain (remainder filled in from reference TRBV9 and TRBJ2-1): DSGVTQTPKHLITATGQRVTLRCSPRSGDLSVYWYQQSLDQGLQFLIQYYNGEERAKGNILERFSAQQFPDLHSELNLSSLELGDSALYFCASSFLSGHNEQFFGPGTRLTVL.

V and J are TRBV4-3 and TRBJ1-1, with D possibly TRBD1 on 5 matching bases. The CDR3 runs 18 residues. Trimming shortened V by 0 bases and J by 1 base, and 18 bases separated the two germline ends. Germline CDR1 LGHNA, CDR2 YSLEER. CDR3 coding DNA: TGCGCCAGCAGCCAAGAGCCCCCGAGCGGGGGAGGGAACACTGAAGCTTTCTTT. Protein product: CASSQEPPSGGGNTEAFF.

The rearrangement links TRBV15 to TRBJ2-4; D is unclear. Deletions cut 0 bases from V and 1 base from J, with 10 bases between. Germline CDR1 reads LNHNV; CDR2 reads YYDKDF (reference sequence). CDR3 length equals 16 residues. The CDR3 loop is CATSRDLDGAKNIQYF. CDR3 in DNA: TGTGCCACCAGCAGAGATTTGGACGGGGCCAAAAACATTCAGTACTTC.

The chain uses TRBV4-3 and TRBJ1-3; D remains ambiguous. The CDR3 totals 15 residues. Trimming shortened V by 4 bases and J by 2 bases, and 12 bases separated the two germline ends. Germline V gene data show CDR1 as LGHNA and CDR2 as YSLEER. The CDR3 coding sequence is TGCGCCAGCAGCCTACTATGGCAGACTGGAAACACCATATATTTT. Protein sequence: CASSLLWQTGNTIYF.

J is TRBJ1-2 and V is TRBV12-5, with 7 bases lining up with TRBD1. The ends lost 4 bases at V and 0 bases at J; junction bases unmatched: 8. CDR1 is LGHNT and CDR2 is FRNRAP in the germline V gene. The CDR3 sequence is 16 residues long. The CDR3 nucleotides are TGTGCTAGTGGTTCCGGACAGGCCGTCGCTAACTATGGCTACACCTTC. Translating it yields CASGSGQAVANYGYTF. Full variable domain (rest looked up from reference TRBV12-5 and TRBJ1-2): DARVTQTPRHKVTEMGQEVTMRCQPILGHNTVFWYRQTMMQGLELLAYFRNRAPLDDSGMPKDRFSAEMPDATLATLKIQPSEPRDSAVYFCASGSGQAVANYGYTFGSGTRLTVV.

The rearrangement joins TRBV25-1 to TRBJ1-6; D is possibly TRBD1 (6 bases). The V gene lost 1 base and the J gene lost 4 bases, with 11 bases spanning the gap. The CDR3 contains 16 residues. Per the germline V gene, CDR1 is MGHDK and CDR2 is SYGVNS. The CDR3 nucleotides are TGTGCCAGCAGTGAATTCACAGGGTATTATAATTCACCCCTCCACTTT. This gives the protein CASSEFTGYYNSPLHF.

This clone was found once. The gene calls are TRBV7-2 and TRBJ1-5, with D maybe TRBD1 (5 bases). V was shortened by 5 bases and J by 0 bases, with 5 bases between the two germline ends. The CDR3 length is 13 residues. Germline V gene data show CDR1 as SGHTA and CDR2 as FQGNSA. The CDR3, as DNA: TGTGCCAGCAGCCAGGGTAGCAATCAGCCCCAGCATTTT. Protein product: CASSQGSNQPQHF. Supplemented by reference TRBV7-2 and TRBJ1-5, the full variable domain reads GAGVSQSPSNKVTEKGKDVELRCDPISGHTALYWYRQSLGQGLEFLIYFQGNSAPDKSGLPSDRFSAERTGGSVSTLTIQRTQQEDSAVYLCASSQGSNQPQHFGDGTRLSIL.

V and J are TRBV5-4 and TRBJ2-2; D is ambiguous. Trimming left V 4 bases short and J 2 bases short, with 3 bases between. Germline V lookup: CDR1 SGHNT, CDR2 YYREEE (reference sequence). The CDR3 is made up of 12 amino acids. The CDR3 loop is CASSANTGELFF. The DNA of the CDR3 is TGTGCCAGCAGCGCAAACACCGGGGAGCTGTTTTTT.

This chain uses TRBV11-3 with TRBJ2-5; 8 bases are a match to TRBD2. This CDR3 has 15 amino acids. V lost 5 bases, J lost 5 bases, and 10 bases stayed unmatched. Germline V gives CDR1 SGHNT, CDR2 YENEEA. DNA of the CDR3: TGTGCCAGCAGCCGTAGCGGGACGGGGGGGGAGACCCAGTACTTC. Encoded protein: CASSRSGTGGETQYF.

CDR3 nucleotides: TGTGCCAGCAGCAACACGGGACAAGCCACAGATACGCAGTATTTT. Protein product: CASSNTGQATDTQYF. The rearrangement joins TRBV5-6 to TRBJ2-3, with D perhaps matching TRBD1 (6 bases). V lost 4 bases and J lost 2, with 14 bases in between. Germline CDR1 is SGHDT and CDR2 is YYEEEE. The length of the CDR3 is 15 residues.